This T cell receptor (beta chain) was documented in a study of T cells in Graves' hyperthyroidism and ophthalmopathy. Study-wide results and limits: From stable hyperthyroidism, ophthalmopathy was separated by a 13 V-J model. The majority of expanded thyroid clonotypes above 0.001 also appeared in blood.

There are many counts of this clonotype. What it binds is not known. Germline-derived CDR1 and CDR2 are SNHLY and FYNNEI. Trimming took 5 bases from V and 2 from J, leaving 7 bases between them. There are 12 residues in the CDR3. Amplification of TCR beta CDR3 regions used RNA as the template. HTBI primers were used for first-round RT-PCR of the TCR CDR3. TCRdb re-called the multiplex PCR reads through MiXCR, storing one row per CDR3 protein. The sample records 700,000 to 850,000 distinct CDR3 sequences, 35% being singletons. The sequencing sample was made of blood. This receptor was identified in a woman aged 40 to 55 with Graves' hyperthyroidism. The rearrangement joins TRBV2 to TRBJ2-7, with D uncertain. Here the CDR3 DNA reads TGTGCCAGCAGTCGTCCCCCCTACGAGCAGTACTTC. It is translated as CASSRPPYEQYF.